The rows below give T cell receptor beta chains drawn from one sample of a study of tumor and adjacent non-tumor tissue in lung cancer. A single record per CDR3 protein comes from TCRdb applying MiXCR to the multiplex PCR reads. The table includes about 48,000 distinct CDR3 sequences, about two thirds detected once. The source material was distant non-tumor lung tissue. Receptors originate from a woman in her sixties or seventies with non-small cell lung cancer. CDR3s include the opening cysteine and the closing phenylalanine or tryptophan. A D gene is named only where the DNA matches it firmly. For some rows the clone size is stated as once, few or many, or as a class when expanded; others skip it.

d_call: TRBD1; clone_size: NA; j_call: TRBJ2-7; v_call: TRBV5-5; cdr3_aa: CANSLRTGSYEQYF; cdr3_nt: TGTGCCAATAGCTTACGGACAGGCTCCTACGAGCAGTACTTC
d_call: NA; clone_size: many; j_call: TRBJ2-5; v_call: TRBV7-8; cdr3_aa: CASSLAIQETQYF; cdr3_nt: TGTGCCAGCAGCTTAGCAATACAAGAGACCCAGTACTTC
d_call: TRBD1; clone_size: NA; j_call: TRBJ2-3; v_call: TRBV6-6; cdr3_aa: CTSTSGTGGADTQYF; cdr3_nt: TGTACCAGCACTTCCGGGACAGGGGGTGCAGATACGCAGTATTTC
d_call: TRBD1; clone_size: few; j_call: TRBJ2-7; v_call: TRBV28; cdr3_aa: CASSLRDRGSCEQYF; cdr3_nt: TGTGCCAGCAGTTTAAGGGACAGGGGATCCTGCGAGCAGTACTTC
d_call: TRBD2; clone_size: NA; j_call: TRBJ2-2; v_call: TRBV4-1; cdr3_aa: CASSHRLAGGGGTGELFF; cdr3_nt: TGCGCCAGCAGCCATAGACTAGCGGGAGGAGGGGGCACCGGGGAGCTGTTTTTT
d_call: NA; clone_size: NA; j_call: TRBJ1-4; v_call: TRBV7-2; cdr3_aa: CASSLDGGASEKLFF; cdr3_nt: TGTGCCAGCAGCTTAGACGGCGGAGCTAGTGAAAAACTGTTTTTT
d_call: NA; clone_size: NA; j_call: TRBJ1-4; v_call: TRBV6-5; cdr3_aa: CTSRESEELFF; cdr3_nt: TGTACCAGCAGGGAGAGTGAAGAACTGTTTTTT
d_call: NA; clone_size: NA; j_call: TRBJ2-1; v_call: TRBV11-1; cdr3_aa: CASNLNIERSFYEQFF; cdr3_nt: TGTGCCAGCAACTTAAACATTGAGAGGAGCTTCTACGAGCAGTTCTTC
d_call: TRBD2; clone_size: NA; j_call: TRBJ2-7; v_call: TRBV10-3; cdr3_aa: CAISEGTSVSSYEQYF; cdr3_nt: TGTGCCATCAGTGAGGGGACTAGCGTAAGCTCCTACGAGCAGTACTTC
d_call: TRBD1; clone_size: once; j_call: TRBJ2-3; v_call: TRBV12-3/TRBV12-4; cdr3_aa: CTSSSTGTGATDTQYF; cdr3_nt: TGTACCAGCAGTTCAACCGGGACAGGGGCGACAGATACGCAATATTTT
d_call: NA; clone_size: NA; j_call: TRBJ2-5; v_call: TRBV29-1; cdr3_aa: CIADSGVQETQYF; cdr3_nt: TGCATCGCCGACTCAGGGGTGCAAGAGACCCAGTACTTC
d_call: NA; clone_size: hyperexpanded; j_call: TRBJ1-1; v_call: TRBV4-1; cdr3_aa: CASSHRTENTEAFF; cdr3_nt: TGCGCCAGCAGCCACCGGACAGAGAACACTGAAGCTTTCTTT
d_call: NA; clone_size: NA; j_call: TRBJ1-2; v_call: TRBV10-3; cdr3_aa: CAIGQERRQSYGYTF; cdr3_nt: TGTGCCATCGGCCAAGAGCGGCGTCAAAGCTATGGCTACACCTTC
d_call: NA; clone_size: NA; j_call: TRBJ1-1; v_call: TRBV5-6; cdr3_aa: CASSLYMNTVAFF; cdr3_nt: TGTGCCAGTAGCTTATACATGAACACTGTAGCTTTCTTT
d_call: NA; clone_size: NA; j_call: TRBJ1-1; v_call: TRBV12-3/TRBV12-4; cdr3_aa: CGSPGMNTEAFF; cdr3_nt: TGTGGCAGTCCCGGGATGAACACTGAAGCTTTCTTT
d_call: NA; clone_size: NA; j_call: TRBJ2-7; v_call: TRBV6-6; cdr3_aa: CASSYLGRNYEQYF; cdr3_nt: TGTGCCAGCAGTTACCTGGGAAGGAACTACGAGCAGTACTTC
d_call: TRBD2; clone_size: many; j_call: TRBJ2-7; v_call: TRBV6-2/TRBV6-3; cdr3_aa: CASSYPGLAIYEQYF; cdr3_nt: TGTGCCAGCAGTTACCCCGGACTAGCTATCTACGAGCAGTACTTC
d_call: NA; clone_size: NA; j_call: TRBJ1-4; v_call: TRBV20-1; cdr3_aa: CSVSPARGGNEKLFF; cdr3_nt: TGCAGTGTTAGCCCGGCCAGGGGTGGCAATGAAAAACTGTTTTTT
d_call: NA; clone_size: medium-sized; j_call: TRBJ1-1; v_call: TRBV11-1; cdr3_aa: CASSLASHRLNTEAFF; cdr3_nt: TGTGCCAGCAGCTTAGCGAGTCACAGATTGAACACTGAAGCTTTCTTT
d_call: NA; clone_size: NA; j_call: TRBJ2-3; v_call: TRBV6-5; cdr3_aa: CVGSYSCMNTDTQYF; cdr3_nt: NA
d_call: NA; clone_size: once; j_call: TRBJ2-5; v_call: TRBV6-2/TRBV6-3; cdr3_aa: CASSTPSDYIQETQYF; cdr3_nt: TGTGCCAGCTCCACTCCTTCGGACTACATCCAAGAGACCCAGTACTTT
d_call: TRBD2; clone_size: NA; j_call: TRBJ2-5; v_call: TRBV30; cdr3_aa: CALMRALAGGRGTQYF; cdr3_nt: TGTGCCTTGATGAGGGCACTAGCGGGAGGTCGAGGGACCCAGTACTTC
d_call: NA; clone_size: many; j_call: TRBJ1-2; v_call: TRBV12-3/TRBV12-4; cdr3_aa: CASSLGPTVSNGYTF; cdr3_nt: TGTGCCAGCAGCCTTGGACCGACAGTGAGTAATGGCTACACCTTC
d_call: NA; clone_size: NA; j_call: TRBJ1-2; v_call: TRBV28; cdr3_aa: CASITLMEPGYGYTF; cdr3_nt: TGTGCCAGCATTACTCTGATGGAGCCGGGCTATGGCTACACCTTC
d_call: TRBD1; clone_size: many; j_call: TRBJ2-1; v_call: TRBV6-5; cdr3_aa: CAARQGLYNEQFF; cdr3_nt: TGTGCCGCTCGACAGGGGCTCTACAATGAGCAGTTCTTC
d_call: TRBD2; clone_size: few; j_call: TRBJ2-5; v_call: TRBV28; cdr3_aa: CASSSPQGLAGSFKETQYF; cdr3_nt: TGTGCCAGCAGTTCGCCGCAGGGACTAGCGGGTTCATTCAAAGAGACCCAGTACTTC
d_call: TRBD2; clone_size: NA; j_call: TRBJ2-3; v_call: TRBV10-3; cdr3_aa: CTIRGLADTDTQYF; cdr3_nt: TGTACCATCAGGGGACTAGCGGACACTGATACGCAGTATTTT